This entry lists 18 T cell receptor beta chains sequenced from one sample in a study of low-dose radiotherapy and immunotherapy resistance in tumors. The time point was: after trial treatment. As to treatment: LDRT plus nivolumab, ipilimumab, low-dose cyclophosphamide and aspirin (RACIN trial). TCR amplification ran 15 to 25 PCR cycles using constant-region and V-primer adapter primers. TCRdb re-analysed the reads in MiXCR, keeping a single row per CDR3 protein. Here the sample spans roughly 48,000 distinct CDR3 sequences, roughly 33% being singletons. Here the sequenced sample was PBMCs, taken after low-dose radiotherapy plus immunotherapy. The source of these receptors is a male donor with rectosigmoid adenocarcinoma.

The J gene is TRBJ2-3, the V gene TRBV6-1; a possible D gene is TRBD2 (7 bases). The CDR3 loop spans 14 amino acids. V gave up 10 bases and J gave up 9 bases, with 23 bases separating them. Germline CDR1 is MNHNS and CDR2 is SASEGT. The CDR3 is CATLGGSGIGTQYF. CDR3 bases: TGTGCCACTTTAGGGGGAAGCGGGATCGGAACGCAGTATTTT.

By sample share, this clonotype is medium-sized (0.01 to 0.1%). V usage is TRBV28 and J usage is TRBJ1-5; TRBD1 aligns across 9 bases. The CDR3 runs to 17 residues. In germline, CDR1 is MDHEN, CDR2 SYDVKM. V was pared by 4 bases and J by 5 bases, with 12 bases of the junction left unmatched. This chain's CDR3 is CASSSADRGWFDQPQHF. The CDR3 DNA sequence: TGTGCCAGCAGTTCGGCGGACAGGGGATGGTTTGATCAGCCCCAGCATTTT.

This clonotype was seen a few times. V and J are TRBV28 and TRBJ1-2; D remains ambiguous. The V end was cut by 9 bases, the J end by 4 bases, with 15 bases between. Per germline, CDR1 MDHEN and CDR2 SYDVKM. The CDR3 covers 13 residues. Here the CDR3 reads CASPPGNLYGYTF. CDR3 sequence (DNA): TGTGCCAGTCCCCCGGGGAACCTCTATGGCTACACCTTC.

The chain couples TRBV4-2 to TRBJ2-3; D not certain. CDR3 length: 14 residues. Per the germline V gene, CDR1 is LGHNA and CDR2 is YNFKEQ. V lost 1 base and J lost 0, with 5 bases in between. CDR3: CASSQGISTDTQYF. The CDR3 DNA is TGTGCCAGCAGCCAAGGAATAAGCACAGATACGCAGTATTTT.

This clonotype was seen many times. The chain is built from TRBV15 and TRBJ1-1; 8 nucleotides align to TRBD1. Germline CDR1 LNHNV, CDR2 YYDKDF (reference sequence). V shed 0 bases, J shed 2 bases, and the junction held 2 bases outside the gene matches. This CDR3 has 15 residues. CDR3 nucleotides: TGTGCCACCAGCAGAGAGCAGGGGGCTAACACTGAAGCTTTCTTT. This codes for CATSREQGANTEAFF.

This clonotype has ten or more counts. The J gene is TRBJ1-5, the V gene TRBV11-2; D gene ambiguous. V was pared by 1 base and J by 0 bases, with 7 bases between. The CDR3 loop spans 15 amino acids. Germline V gene lookup returns CDR1 SGHAT and CDR2 FQNNGV. CDR3 sequence (DNA): TGTGCCAGCAGCTTAGTTCCAAATAGCAATCAGCCCCAGCATTTT. This sequence encodes CASSLVPNSNQPQHF.

The DNA for the CDR3 is TGTGCCAGCAGTGGAGGAACAGGAGTTAAGACAGATACGCAGTATTTT. This translates into CASSGGTGVKTDTQYF. The V call is TRBV6-1, the J call TRBJ2-3, with D perhaps matching TRBD1 (5 bases). The CDR3 runs to 16 residues. CDR1 is MNHNS, CDR2 SASEGT, per germline. The germline V and J ends were trimmed by 4 bases and 3 bases, with 17 bases remaining between them.

The V gene is TRBV28, the J gene TRBJ2-5; D is unresolved. This CDR3 spans 15 amino acids. CDR1 is MDHEN, CDR2 SYDVKM, per germline. Deletions cut 7 bases from V and 2 bases from J, with 17 bases between. The CDR3 sequence: CASTYPGGGQETQYF. CDR3 coding DNA: TGTGCCAGCACCTACCCCGGCGGCGGACAAGAGACCCAGTACTTC.

This clonotype showed up many times. This chain links TRBV9 with TRBJ2-5; no firm D call. This CDR3 spans 15 amino acids. The V gene lost 7 bases and the J gene lost 5 bases, with 21 bases spanning the gap. CDR1 is SGDLS, CDR2 YYNGEE, per germline. CDR3 region: CASGKGRSLEETQYF. The CDR3 coding sequence is TGTGCCAGCGGAAAGGGTAGAAGTCTAGAGGAGACCCAGTACTTC.

Ten or more counts support this clonotype. The chain carries TRBV11-3 and TRBJ2-7; no firm D call. Germline V gene data show CDR1 as SGHNT and CDR2 as YENEEA. The V gene lost 3 bases and the J gene lost 0 bases, with 9 bases spanning the gap. The CDR3 sequence is 14 residues long. CDR3 coding DNA: TGTGCCAGCAGCTTGGGGTCTCACTCCTACGAGCAGTACTTC. It translates to CASSLGSHSYEQYF.

This clonotype came up once. The chain recombines TRBV29-1 with TRBJ2-7, with D unclear. The CDR3 sequence is 10 residues long. CDR1 SQVTM and CDR2 ANQGSEA come from the germline V gene. Trimming removed 7 bases from V and 6 bases from J, with 10 bases in between. DNA of the CDR3: TGCAGCGCTATGGGCCCCGAGCAGTACTTC. It translates to CSAMGPEQYF.

The V and J genes are TRBV6-5 and TRBJ1-2, with 10 bases that match TRBD1. The CDR3 sequence is 13 residues long. The ends lost 5 bases at V and 7 bases at J; junction bases unmatched: 4. Germline CDR1 is MNHEY and CDR2 is SVGAGI. Here the CDR3 reads CASSEGQGFGYTF. CDR3 nucleotide sequence: TGTGCCAGCAGTGAGGGACAGGGGTTTGGCTACACCTTC.

This sequence joins TRBV29-1 and TRBJ2-7; TRBD2 agrees at 8 bases. This CDR3 contains 13 residues. CDR1 is SQVTM and CDR2 is ANQGSEA in the germline V gene. V lost 4 bases to trimming and J lost 3 bases; unmatched junction nucleotides: 5. CDR3 protein: CSVVVRGVYEQYF. For the CDR3, the DNA is TGCAGCGTTGTAGTGCGGGGGGTCTACGAGCAGTACTTC.

The genes are TRBV27 and TRBJ2-3, with 13 bases matching TRBD2. V shed 8 bases and J 7 bases; nucleotides not matched to a gene: 3. Germline loops: CDR1 MNHEY, CDR2 SMNVEV (reference sequence). The CDR3 has 13 amino acids. The CDR3, as DNA: TGTGCCAGCTGGACTAGCGGGAGAAATACGCAGTATTTT. This encodes CASWTSGRNTQYF.

The chain uses TRBV27 and TRBJ2-7, with D possibly matching TRBD1 (6 bases). The germline gives CDR1 MNHEY, CDR2 SMNVEV (reference sequence). V gave up 4 bases and J gave up 7 bases, with 14 bases separating them. The CDR3 spans 13 residues. The CDR3 sequence is CASSSHETGEQYF. The CDR3 region has the DNA TGTGCCAGCAGTTCCCATGAGACAGGTGAGCAGTACTTC.

The rearrangement links TRBV11-2 to TRBJ2-7, with 8 bases matching TRBD2. J lost 1 base, V lost 0 bases, and 2 bases had no gene match. The CDR3 runs to 15 residues. Looked up from germline, CDR1 is SGHAT and CDR2 is FQNNGV. CDR3 DNA sequence: TGTGCCAGCAGCTTAGAGGGGACTAGGTCCTACGAGCAGTACTTC. This gives the protein CASSLEGTRSYEQYF.

This clonotype was counted ten times or more. The CDR3: CASSPIRGSGTQPQHF. In DNA, the CDR3 is TGTGCCAGCAGTCCAATCCGGGGGTCGGGAACTCAGCCCCAGCATTTT. The rearrangement uses TRBV28 and TRBJ1-5; D perhaps matches TRBD1 (5 bases). The germline V gene has CDR1 MDHEN and CDR2 SYDVKM. V was trimmed by 5 bases and J by 6 bases, leaving 20 bases between them. The CDR3 loop spans 16 amino acids. Drawing the rest from reference TRBV28 and TRBJ1-5, the complete variable domain is DVKVTQSSRYLVKRTGEKVFLECVQDMDHENMFWYRQDPGLGLRLIYFSYDVKMKEKGDIPEGYSVSREKKERFSLILESASTNQTSMYLCASSPIRGSGTQPQHFGDGTRLSIL.

This sequence joins TRBV12-2 and TRBJ2-7; the D call of TRBD1 is as the table states it, not checked on the DNA. TRBV12-2 represents a pseudogene. The CDR3 length is 17 residues. In DNA form, the CDR3 reads TGTGCAAGTCGCTCCTATCCTCCTTTACAGGGACCCTACGAGCAGTACTTC. Translation: CASRSYPPLQGPYEQYF.